The TCR beta chain described here comes from a study of radiation and T cells in renal cell carcinoma. The table came from immunoSEQ multiplex PCR; TCRdb's copy has only in-frame clones and leaves some out. This table has 15,000 to 20,000 clones, over 50% appearing once. Findings and limits, study-wide: Dominant CDR3 motifs were more common in irradiated tumors than controls. Sampling covered only about 1 g of each tumor.

Treatment described: treatment-naive control, cytoreductive nephrectomy. Treatment-naive patients without radiation supplied the control tumors at nephrectomy. Germline CDR1 and CDR2: MDHEN and SYDVKM. The CDR3 is 16 amino acids. Germline trimming cut 2 bases from V and 5 bases from J; bases unmatched to any gene: 7. Only a few counts were recorded for this clone. Its specificity is not known. This chain links TRBV28 with TRBJ2-2; TRBD1 agrees at 8 bases. The input for sequencing was tumor tissue, taken from a patient whose treatment was nephrectomy without radiotherapy. The TCR sequence derives from a man aged 45 to 65 with renal cell carcinoma. The CDR3 reads CASSLSGQGGTGELFF. The CDR3, as DNA: TGTGCCAGCAGTTTAAGTGGACAGGGTGGGACCGGGGAGCTGTTTTTT. Full variable domain (missing parts from reference TRBV28 and TRBJ2-2): DVKVTQSSRYLVKRTGEKVFLECVQDMDHENMFWYRQDPGLGLRLIYFSYDVKMKEKGDIPEGYSVSREKKERFSLILESASTNQTSMYLCASSLSGQGGTGELFFGEGSRLTVL.